A single sample is the source of the 25 T cell receptor beta chains below, sequenced in a study of shared T cell receptors in the human thymus (dated by TCRdb to about 2021). Receptor libraries were prepared by the immunoSEQ multiplex PCR assay. TCRdb's version of the immuneACCESS table is confined to in-frame rearrangements and falls short of the full clone set. An unresolved V gene accounts for under half of the shortfall where checked; the remainder is of unknown origin. The sample records 500,000 to 750,000 clones, approximately 90% of which are singletons. The top ten constitute about 0.01% of the sample. The same specimen was also included in a second study, on human thymus T cells.

Specimen: thymocytes. These receptors all stem from a boy in the first two years of life with a congenital heart defect. Donor details come from another sample of the same person, matched by shared clones.

This chain links TRBV5-4 with TRBJ2-3; D is ambiguous. This CDR3 contains 18 residues. Trimming removed 4 bases at V and 4 bases at J, with 25 bases between. Looked up from germline, CDR1 is SGHNT and CDR2 is YYREEE (reference sequence). CDR3 amino acids: CASSLGRLHTQAPDTQYF. CDR3 DNA: TGTGCCAGCAGCCTGGGCCGACTCCACACACAAGCCCCAGATACGCAGTATTTT.

The DNA of the CDR3 is TGTGCCAGCAGCGTAGGTGGGTTAGCGGGAGGGTTGGGGCAAGAGACCCAGTACTTC. Translated: CASSVGGLAGGLGQETQYF. V and J are TRBV9 and TRBJ2-5; 11 nucleotides line up with TRBD2. The V and J ends lost 0 bases and 2 bases, in that order; junction bases with no gene match: 12. The CDR3 is 19 amino acids. Germline CDR1 SGDLS, CDR2 YYNGEE.

The count of this clone is one. This chain connects TRBV13 to TRBJ2-5, with D tentatively TRBD2 (5 bases). Germline V gene sequence: CDR1 PRHDT, CDR2 FYEKMQ (reference sequence). The CDR3 is 17 amino acids. Trimming cost V 5 bases and J 5 bases, with 24 bases left between them. CDR3 DNA sequence: TGTGCCAGCAGCCACTACACCCCACGGGCCTCGGGGGAGACCCAGTACTTC. Protein product: CASSHYTPRASGETQYF.

The gene calls are TRBV13 and TRBJ2-7; no clear D. The germline gives CDR1 PRHDT, CDR2 FYEKMQ (reference sequence). With 0 bases removed from V and 4 bases from J, the gap between germline ends came to 7 bases. The CDR3 is 13 amino acids. The CDR3 nucleotides are TGTGCCAGCAGCTTAGGGCTACGGTACGAGCAGTACTTC. Protein sequence: CASSLGLRYEQYF.

J is TRBJ1-5 and V is TRBV4-2, with a possible D match to TRBD1 (5 bases). With 4 bases removed from V and 11 bases from J, the gap between germline ends came to 18 bases. The CDR3 runs 14 residues. The germline CDR1 and CDR2 sequences are LGHNA and YNFKEQ. CDR3 in amino acids: CASSPAPGDGAQHF. DNA for the CDR3: TGTGCCAGCAGCCCAGCACCGGGGGATGGGGCCCAGCATTTT.

The chain is built from TRBV6-5 and TRBJ2-1, with D perhaps TRBD2 (5 bases). V gave up 6 bases and J gave up 16 bases, with 19 bases separating them. Per the germline V gene, CDR1 is MNHEY and CDR2 is SVGAGI. This CDR3 comprises 12 residues. CDR3 sequence: CASSRNREREFF. The CDR3 DNA is TGTGCCAGCAGCAGGAATAGGGAGAGGGAATTCTTC.

This chain joins TRBV23-1 and TRBJ2-7; D is possibly TRBD2 (6 bases). TRBV23-1 is an ORF, with its function uncertain. Trimming shortened V by 5 bases and J by 0 bases, and 14 bases separated the two germline ends. There are 15 residues in the CDR3. DNA for the CDR3: TGCGCCAGCAGTAGGGCGGGGCCCCCCTCCTACGAGCAGTACTTC. It is translated as CASSRAGPPSYEQYF.

Written as DNA, the CDR3 is TGTGCCAGCAGTGAAGCTGGACACCCTGAAGCTTTCTTT. This encodes CASSEAGHPEAFF. J is TRBJ1-1 and V is TRBV6-1; D perhaps matches TRBD1 (5 bases). V lost 0 bases to trimming and J lost 6 bases, with 8 bases between them. Looked up from germline, CDR1 is MNHNS and CDR2 is SASEGT. This CDR3 contains 13 residues.

The chain is built from TRBV6-9 and TRBJ1-2; D is ambiguous. The CDR3 covers 12 residues. Trimming pared 6 bases from V and 4 bases from J, leaving 9 bases between. Germline V gives CDR1 MNHGY, CDR2 SVAAGI. The CDR3 region has the DNA TGTGCCAGCAGAAAGGAGCTCTATGGCTACACCTTC. Translated: CASRKELYGYTF.

V and J are TRBV7-9 and TRBJ1-1, with 7 bases matching TRBD1. The V and J ends lost 2 bases and 1 base, in that order; junction bases with no gene match: 7. Germline values: CDR1 SEHNR, CDR2 FQNEAQ (reference sequence). The CDR3 extends over 16 amino acids. The CDR3 loop is CASSLSCRGRNTEAFF. DNA for the CDR3: TGTGCCAGCAGCTTATCCTGCAGGGGGAGGAACACTGAAGCTTTCTTT.

V usage is TRBV4-2 and J usage is TRBJ2-3; 9 positions agree with TRBD2. In germline, CDR1 is LGHNA, CDR2 YNFKEQ. The CDR3 is 18 residues long. V was clipped by 1 base and J by 2 bases; unmatched bases: 10. The CDR3 protein is CASSQGIAGESITDTQYF. The CDR3 DNA is TGTGCCAGCAGCCAAGGGATAGCGGGGGAATCAATCACAGATACGCAGTATTTT.

V and J are TRBV15 and TRBJ1-5; D is unresolved. V lost 1 base to trimming and J lost 4 bases, with 11 bases between them. This CDR3 is 15 amino acids long. Germline assignment: CDR1 LNHNV and CDR2 YYDKDF (reference sequence). This CDR3 reads CATSRAEGSNQPQHF. DNA for the CDR3: TGTGCCACCAGCAGAGCCGAGGGCTCAAATCAGCCCCAGCATTTT.

The chain combines TRBV4-2 with TRBJ2-7; no firm D call. V lost 1 base to trimming and J lost 5 bases, with 12 bases between them. Germline V gene data show CDR1 as LGHNA and CDR2 as YNFKEQ. This CDR3 has 14 amino acids. CDR3 sequence: CASSQAVGLNEQYF. For the CDR3, the DNA is TGTGCCAGCAGCCAAGCCGTTGGGCTAAACGAGCAGTACTTC.

This chain joins TRBV28 and TRBJ2-1, with D unresolved. The CDR3 totals 11 residues. V lost 6 bases and J 6 bases, leaving 6 bases between the germline ends. The germline gives CDR1 MDHEN, CDR2 SYDVKM. Here the CDR3 DNA reads TGTGCCAGCAGACGGTCCAATGAGCAGTTCTTC. As protein: CASRRSNEQFF.

V and J are TRBV4-3 and TRBJ2-2; 9 nucleotides align to TRBD2. Trimming cost V 8 bases and J 0 bases; bases outside gene matches: 10. CDR1 is LGHNA and CDR2 is YSLEER in the germline V gene. The CDR3 length is 17 residues. The DNA of the CDR3 is TGCGCCAGCTCAAACTTAGCGGGAGCCCCGAACACCGGGGAGCTGTTTTTT. It yields the protein CASSNLAGAPNTGELFF.

V gene TRBV6-6 combines with J gene TRBJ1-2; D may be TRBD1 (5 bases). Trimming cost V 5 bases and J 4 bases, with 11 bases left between them. Germline CDR1 reads MNHNY; CDR2 reads SVGAGI (reference sequence). This CDR3 is built from 13 residues. CDR3 sequence: CASSRGSAYGYTF. The CDR3, as DNA: TGTGCCAGCAGTAGGGGATCCGCCTATGGCTACACCTTC.

V and J are TRBV19 and TRBJ2-7, with no clear D. The CDR3 is made up of 14 amino acids. With 5 bases removed from V and 2 bases from J, the gap between germline ends came to 13 bases. Germline-derived CDR1 and CDR2 are LNHDA and SQIVND (reference sequence). The CDR3 sequence: CASSRTEKPYEQYF. CDR3 nucleotides: TGTGCCAGTAGTCGAACAGAGAAACCCTACGAGCAGTACTTC.

The chain uses TRBV10-3 and TRBJ2-7; a weak D match, TRBD2 (6 bases). The germline V gene encodes CDR1 ENHRY and CDR2 SYGVKD. CDR3 size: 13 residues. Trimming took off 4 bases at V and 3 bases at J, with 10 bases between the two ends. Here the CDR3 reads CAISGGDDYEQYF. CDR3 sequence (DNA): TGTGCCATCAGTGGGGGGGATGACTACGAGCAGTACTTC.

The chain carries TRBV5-4 and TRBJ2-1; 15 nucleotides match TRBD2. Per germline, CDR1 SGHNT and CDR2 YYREEE (reference sequence). J was trimmed by 7 bases and V by 4 bases; bases with no gene match: 9. The CDR3 has 17 amino acids. The CDR3 loop is CASSLGLAGGIRNEQFF. The CDR3 DNA follows: TGTGCCAGCAGCCTGGGACTAGCGGGAGGTATTAGGAATGAGCAGTTCTTC.

The chain couples TRBV4-2 to TRBJ2-1; D is ambiguous. V was cut by 2 bases and J by 4 bases, with 6 bases left in between. CDR3 length: 13 residues. Germline CDR1 and CDR2: LGHNA and YNFKEQ. The DNA of the CDR3 is TGTGCCAGCAGCCAAACCCAGTACAATGAGCAGTTCTTC. As protein: CASSQTQYNEQFF.

The rearrangement joins TRBV29-1 to TRBJ1-1; D is ambiguous. CDR1 is SQVTM and CDR2 is ANQGSEA in the germline V gene. The CDR3 covers 14 residues. V was pared by 2 bases and J by 1 base, with 11 bases between. CDR3 in DNA: TGCAGCGTTGAAAGTTTGGGCAGGAACACTGAAGCTTTCTTT. Protein product: CSVESLGRNTEAFF.

This clone occurred once. This chain joins TRBV6-6 and TRBJ1-1, with D perhaps matching TRBD1 (6 bases). The CDR3 is 15 residues long. V lost 5 bases, J lost 2 bases, and 15 bases lay in between. Germline V lookup: CDR1 MNHNY, CDR2 SVGAGI (reference sequence). The CDR3 sequence: CASSGWGGLNTEAFF. CDR3 DNA sequence: TGTGCCAGCAGTGGGTGGGGGGGGCTCAACACTGAAGCTTTCTTT.

The chain carries TRBV27 and TRBJ1-5; TRBD1 agrees at 9 bases. CDR1 is MNHEY and CDR2 is SMNVEV in the germline V gene (reference sequence). The CDR3 totals 15 residues. The V and J ends lost 0 bases and 9 bases, in that order; junction bases with no gene match: 6. The CDR3 sequence: CASSLSATGGRPQHF. Written as DNA, the CDR3 is TGTGCCAGCAGTTTATCCGCGACAGGGGGGCGGCCCCAGCATTTT.

This sequence joins TRBV6-1 and TRBJ2-7, with 10 bases fitting TRBD1. The CDR3 loop spans 13 amino acids. CDR1 is MNHNS, CDR2 SASEGT, per germline. The V gene end was trimmed by 10 bases and the J gene end by 1 base; junction bases not matched to a gene: 4. The CDR3 region has the DNA TGTGCCACAGACAGGGGGCCGTCCTACGAGCAGTACTTC. Residues: CATDRGPSYEQYF.

The J gene is TRBJ2-3, the V gene TRBV4-3; 8 bases are a match to TRBD2. CDR3 length: 18 residues. Trimming removed 5 bases from V and 5 bases from J; junction bases left unmatched: 18. Germline V gene sequence: CDR1 LGHNA, CDR2 YSLEER. CDR3 in amino acids: CASSDTGGRSPPGDTQYF. The CDR3 nucleotides are TGCGCCAGCAGCGACACGGGAGGGCGCTCCCCGCCCGGAGATACGCAGTATTTT.